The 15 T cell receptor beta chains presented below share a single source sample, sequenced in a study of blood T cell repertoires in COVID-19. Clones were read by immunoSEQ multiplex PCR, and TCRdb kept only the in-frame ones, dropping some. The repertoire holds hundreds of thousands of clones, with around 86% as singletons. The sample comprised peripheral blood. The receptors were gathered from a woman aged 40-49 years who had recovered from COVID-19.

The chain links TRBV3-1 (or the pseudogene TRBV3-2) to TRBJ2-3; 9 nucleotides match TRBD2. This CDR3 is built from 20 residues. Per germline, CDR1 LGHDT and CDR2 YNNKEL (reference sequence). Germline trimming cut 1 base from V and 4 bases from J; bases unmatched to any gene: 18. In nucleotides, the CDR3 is TGTGCCAGCAGCCAAGGCCGACTAGCGGATGGCGGGGGCTCTCCAGATACGCAGTATTTT. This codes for CASSQGRLADGGGSPDTQYF.

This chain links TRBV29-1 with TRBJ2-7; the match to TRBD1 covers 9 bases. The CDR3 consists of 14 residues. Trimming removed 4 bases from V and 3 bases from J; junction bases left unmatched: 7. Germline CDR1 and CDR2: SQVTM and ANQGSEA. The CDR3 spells CSVGYGTGLYEQYF. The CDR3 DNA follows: TGCAGCGTTGGGTACGGGACAGGGCTCTACGAGCAGTACTTC.

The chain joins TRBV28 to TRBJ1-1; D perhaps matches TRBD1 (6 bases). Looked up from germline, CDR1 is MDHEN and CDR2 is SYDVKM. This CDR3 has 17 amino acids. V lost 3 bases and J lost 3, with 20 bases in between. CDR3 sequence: CASSFNPPSGGDTEAFF. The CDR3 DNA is TGTGCCAGCAGTTTCAATCCCCCATCGGGGGGCGACACTGAAGCTTTCTTT. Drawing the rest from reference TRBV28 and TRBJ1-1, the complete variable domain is DVKVTQSSRYLVKRTGEKVFLECVQDMDHENMFWYRQDPGLGLRLIYFSYDVKMKEKGDIPEGYSVSREKKERFSLILESASTNQTSMYLCASSFNPPSGGDTEAFFGQGTRLTVV.

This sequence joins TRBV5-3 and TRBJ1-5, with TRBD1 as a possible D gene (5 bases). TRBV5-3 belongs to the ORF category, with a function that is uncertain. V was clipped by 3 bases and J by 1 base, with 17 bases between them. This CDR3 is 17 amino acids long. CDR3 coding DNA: TGTGCCAGAAGCTGGGCCCCAGGGAAAAAGAGCAATCAGCCCCAGCATTTT. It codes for CARSWAPGKKSNQPQHF.

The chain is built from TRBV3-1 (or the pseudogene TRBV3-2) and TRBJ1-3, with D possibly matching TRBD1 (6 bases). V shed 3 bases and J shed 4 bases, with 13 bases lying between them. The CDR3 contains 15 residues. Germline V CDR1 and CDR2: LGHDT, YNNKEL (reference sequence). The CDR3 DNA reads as TGTGCCAGCAGCCACAAACAGGGTGTAGGAAACACCATATATTTT. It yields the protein CASSHKQGVGNTIYF.

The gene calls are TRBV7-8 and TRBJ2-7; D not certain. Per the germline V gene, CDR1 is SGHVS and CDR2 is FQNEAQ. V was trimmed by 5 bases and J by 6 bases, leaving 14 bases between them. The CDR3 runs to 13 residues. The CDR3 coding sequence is TGTGCCAGCAGCCACCGGGTGGCTCTCGAGCAGTACTTC. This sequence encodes CASSHRVALEQYF.

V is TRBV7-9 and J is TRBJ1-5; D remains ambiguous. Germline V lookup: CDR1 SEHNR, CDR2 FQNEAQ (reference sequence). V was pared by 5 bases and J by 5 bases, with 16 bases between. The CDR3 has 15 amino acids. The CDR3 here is CASSPRGVSDQPQHF. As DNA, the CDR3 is TGTGCCAGCAGCCCCCGAGGTGTAAGCGATCAGCCCCAGCATTTT.

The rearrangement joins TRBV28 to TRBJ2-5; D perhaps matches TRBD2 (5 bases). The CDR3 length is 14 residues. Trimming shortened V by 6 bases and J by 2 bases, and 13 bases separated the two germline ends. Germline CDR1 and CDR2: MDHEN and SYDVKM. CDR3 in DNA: TGTGCCAGCAGCAGCGCCGGGGTACAAGAGACCCAGTACTTC. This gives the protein CASSSAGVQETQYF.

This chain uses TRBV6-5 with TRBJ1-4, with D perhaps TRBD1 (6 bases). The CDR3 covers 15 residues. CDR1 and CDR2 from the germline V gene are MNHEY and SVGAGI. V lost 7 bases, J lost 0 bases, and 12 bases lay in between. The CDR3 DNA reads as TGTGCCAGCAAGAGGACAGCCGCAACTAATGAAAAACTGTTTTTT. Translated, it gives CASKRTAATNEKLFF.

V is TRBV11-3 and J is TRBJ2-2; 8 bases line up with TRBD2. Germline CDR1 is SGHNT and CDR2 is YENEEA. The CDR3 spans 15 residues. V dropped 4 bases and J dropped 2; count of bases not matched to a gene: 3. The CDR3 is CASSSRGANTGELFF. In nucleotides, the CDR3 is TGTGCCAGCAGCTCGCGGGGGGCCAACACCGGGGAGCTGTTTTTT.

The CDR3 loop is CASRLQGARTDTQYF. The CDR3 nucleotides are TGTGCCAGCAGGCTACAGGGGGCTCGCACAGATACGCAGTATTTT. The chain is built from TRBV2 and TRBJ2-3, with 9 bases fitting TRBD1. The CDR3 is made up of 15 amino acids. V was pared by 6 bases and J by 1 base, with 5 bases of the junction left unmatched. CDR1 and CDR2 from the germline V gene are SNHLY and FYNNEI. Complete variable domain (other parts from reference TRBV2 and TRBJ2-3): EPEVTQTPSHQVTQMGQEVILRCVPISNHLYFYWYRQILGQKVEFLVSFYNNEISEKSEIFDDQFSVERPDGSNFTLKIRSTKLEDSAMYFCASRLQGARTDTQYFGPGTRLTVL.

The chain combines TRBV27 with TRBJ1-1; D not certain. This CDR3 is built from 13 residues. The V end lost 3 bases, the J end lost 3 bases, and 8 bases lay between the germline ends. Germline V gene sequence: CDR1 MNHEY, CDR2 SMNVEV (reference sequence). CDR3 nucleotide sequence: TGTGCCAGCAGTTTCGGACTCTACACTGAAGCTTTCTTT. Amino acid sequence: CASSFGLYTEAFF.

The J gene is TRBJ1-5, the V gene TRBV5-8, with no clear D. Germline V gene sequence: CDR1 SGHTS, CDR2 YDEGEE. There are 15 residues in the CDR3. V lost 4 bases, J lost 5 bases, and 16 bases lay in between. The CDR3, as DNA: TGTGCCAGCAGCCATGGAGAGGGTTTCGATCAGCCCCAGCATTTT. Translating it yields CASSHGEGFDQPQHF.

CDR3 sequence reads: CASRGYGGKTQYF. As DNA, the CDR3 is TGTGCCAGTAGGGGGTACGGGGGGAAGACCCAGTACTTC. The gene calls are TRBV19 and TRBJ2-5, with 7 bases aligning to TRBD2. This CDR3 has 13 amino acids. CDR1 and CDR2 from the germline V gene are LNHDA and SQIVND (reference sequence). Trimming cost V 6 bases and J 6 bases; bases outside gene matches: 7.

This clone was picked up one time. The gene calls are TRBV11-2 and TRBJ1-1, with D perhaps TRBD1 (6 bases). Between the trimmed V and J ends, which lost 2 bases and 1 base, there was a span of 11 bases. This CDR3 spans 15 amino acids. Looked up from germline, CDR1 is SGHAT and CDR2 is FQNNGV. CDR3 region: CASSLSPGENTEAFF. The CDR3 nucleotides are TGTGCCAGCAGCTTAAGCCCAGGGGAGAACACTGAAGCTTTCTTT.